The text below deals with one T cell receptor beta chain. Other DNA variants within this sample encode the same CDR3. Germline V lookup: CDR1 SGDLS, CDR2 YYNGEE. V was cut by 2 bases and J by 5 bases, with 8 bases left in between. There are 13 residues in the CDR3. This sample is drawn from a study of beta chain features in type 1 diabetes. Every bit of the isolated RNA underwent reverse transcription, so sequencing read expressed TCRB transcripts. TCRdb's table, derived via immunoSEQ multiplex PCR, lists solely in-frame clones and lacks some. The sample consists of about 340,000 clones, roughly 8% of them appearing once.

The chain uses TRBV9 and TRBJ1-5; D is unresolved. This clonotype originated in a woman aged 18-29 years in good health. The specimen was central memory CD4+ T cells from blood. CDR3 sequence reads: CASSVDPDQPQHF. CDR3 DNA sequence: TGTGCCAGCAGCGTCGATCCAGATCAGCCCCAGCATTTT.